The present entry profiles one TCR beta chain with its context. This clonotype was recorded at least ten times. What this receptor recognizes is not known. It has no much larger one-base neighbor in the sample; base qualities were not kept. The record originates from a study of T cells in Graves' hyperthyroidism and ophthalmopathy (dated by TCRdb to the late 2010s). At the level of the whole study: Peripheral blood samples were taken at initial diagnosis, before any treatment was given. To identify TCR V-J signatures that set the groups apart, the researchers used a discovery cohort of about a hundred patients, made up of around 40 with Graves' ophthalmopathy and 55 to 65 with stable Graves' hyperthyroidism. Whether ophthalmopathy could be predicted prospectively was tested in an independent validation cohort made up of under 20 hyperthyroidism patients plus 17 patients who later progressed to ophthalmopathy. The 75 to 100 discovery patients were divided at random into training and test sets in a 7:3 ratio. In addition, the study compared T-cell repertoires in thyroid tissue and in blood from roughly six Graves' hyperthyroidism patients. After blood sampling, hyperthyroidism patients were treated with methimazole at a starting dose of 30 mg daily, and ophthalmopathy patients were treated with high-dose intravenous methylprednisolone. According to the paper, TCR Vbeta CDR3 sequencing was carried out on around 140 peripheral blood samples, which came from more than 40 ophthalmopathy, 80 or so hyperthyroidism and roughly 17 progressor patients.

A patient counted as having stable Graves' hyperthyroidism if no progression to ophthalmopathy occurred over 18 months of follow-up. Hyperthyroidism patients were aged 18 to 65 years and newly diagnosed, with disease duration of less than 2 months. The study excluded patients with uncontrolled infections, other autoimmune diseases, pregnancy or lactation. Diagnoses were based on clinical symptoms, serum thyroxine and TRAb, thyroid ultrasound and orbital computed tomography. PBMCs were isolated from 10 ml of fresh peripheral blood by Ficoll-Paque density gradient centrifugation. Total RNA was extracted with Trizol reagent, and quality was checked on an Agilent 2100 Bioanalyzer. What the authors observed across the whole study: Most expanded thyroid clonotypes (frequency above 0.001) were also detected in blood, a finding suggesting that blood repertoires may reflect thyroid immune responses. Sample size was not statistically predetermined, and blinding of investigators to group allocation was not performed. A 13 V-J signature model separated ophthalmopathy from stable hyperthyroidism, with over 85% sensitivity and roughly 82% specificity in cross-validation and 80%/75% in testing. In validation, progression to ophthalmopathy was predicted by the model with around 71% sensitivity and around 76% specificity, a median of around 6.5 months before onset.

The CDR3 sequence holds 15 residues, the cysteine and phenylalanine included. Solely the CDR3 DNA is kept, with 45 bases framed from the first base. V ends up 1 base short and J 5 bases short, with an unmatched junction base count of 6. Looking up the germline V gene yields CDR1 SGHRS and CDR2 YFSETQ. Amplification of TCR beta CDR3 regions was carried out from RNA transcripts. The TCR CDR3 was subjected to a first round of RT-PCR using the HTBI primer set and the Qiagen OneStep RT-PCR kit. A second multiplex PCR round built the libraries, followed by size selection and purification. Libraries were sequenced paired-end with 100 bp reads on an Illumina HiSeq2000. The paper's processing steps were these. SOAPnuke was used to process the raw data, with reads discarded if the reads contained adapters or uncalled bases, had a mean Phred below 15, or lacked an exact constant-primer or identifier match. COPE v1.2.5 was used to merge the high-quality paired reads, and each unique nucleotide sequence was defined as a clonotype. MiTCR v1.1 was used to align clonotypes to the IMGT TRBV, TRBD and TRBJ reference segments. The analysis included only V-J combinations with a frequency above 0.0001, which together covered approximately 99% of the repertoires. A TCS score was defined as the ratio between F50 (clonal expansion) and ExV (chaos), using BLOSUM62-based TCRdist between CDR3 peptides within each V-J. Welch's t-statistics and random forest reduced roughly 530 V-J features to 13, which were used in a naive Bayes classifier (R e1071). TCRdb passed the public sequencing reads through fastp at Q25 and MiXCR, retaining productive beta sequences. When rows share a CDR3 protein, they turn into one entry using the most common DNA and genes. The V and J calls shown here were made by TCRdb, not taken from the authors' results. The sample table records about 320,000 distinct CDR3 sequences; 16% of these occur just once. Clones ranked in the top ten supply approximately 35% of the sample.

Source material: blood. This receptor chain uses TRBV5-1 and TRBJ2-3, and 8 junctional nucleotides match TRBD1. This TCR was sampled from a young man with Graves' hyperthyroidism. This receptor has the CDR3 CASSLNTGGRDTQYF. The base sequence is TGCGCCAGCAGCTTGAATACAGGGGGAAGAGATACGCAGTATTTT.